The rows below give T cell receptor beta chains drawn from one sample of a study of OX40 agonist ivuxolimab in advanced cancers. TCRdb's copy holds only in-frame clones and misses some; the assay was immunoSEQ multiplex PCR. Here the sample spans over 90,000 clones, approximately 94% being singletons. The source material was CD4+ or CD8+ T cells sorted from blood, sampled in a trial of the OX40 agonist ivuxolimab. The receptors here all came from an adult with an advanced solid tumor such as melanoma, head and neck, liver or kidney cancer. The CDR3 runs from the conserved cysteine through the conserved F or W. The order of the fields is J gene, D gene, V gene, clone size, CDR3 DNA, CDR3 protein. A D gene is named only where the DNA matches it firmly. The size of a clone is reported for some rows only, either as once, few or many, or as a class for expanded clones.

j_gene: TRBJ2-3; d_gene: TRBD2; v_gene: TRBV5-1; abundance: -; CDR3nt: TGCGCCAGCAGCCCGGTACTAGCTAGCGGGCATACGCAGTATTTT; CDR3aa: CASSPVLASGHTQYF
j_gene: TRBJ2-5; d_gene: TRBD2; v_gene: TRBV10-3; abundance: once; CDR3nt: TGTGCCTCGGGAGGTGTGGCAGAGACCCAGTACTTC; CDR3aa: CASGGVAETQYF
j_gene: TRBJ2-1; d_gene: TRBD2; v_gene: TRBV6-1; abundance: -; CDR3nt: TGTGCCAGCAGTGAACAGACTAGCGGGGATGGGGATGAGCAGTTCTTC; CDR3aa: CASSEQTSGDGDEQFF
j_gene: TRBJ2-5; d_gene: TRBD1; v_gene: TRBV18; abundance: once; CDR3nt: TGTGCCAGCTCCGGACAGGGGGCTTTGGAGACCCAGTACTTC; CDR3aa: CASSGQGALETQYF
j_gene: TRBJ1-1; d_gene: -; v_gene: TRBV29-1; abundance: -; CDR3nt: TGCAGCGTTGGGGAGAACACTGAAGCTTTCTTT; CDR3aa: CSVGENTEAFF
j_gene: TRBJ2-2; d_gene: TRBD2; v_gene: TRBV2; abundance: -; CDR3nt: TGTGCCGGCCGGACTAGCGGGTATTCCGGGGAGCTGTTTTTT; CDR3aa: CAGRTSGYSGELFF
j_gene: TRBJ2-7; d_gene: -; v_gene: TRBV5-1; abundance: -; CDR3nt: TGCGCCAGCAGCTTGGCAGAGGAGGGCGGGGCTAATCGTGGGACCTACGAGCAGTACTTC; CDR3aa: CASSLAEEGGANRGTYEQYF
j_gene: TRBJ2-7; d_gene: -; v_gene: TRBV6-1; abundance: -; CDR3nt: TGTGCCAGCTCATGGACCGTCAACTACGAGCAGTACTTC; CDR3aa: CASSWTVNYEQYF
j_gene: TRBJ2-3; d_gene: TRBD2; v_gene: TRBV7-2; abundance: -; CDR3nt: TGTGCCAGCACCACAGCGGGAGATCATACGCAGTATTTT; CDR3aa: CASTTAGDHTQYF
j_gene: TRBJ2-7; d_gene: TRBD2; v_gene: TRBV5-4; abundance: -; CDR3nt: TGTGCCAGCAGCTTTGGGGGAGGGATCCTCTACGAGCAGTACTTC; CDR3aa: CASSFGGGILYEQYF
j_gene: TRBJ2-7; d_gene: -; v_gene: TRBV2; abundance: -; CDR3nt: TGTGCCAGCAGTGGCCGGTCGTGGGAGCAGTACTTC; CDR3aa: CASSGRSWEQYF
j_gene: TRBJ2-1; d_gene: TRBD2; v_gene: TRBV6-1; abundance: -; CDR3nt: TGTGCCAGCAGTGATCTAGCGGGATCTAGCTCCTACAATGAGCAGTTCTTC; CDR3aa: CASSDLAGSSSYNEQFF
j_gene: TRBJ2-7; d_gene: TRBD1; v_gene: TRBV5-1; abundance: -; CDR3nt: TGCGCCAGCAGCTTGGCCCCCGCAGGGGGATCCTACGAGCAGTACTTC; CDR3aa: CASSLAPAGGSYEQYF
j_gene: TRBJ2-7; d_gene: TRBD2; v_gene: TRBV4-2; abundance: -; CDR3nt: TGTGCCAGCAGCCAAGTGCTAGCGGCTTTCTCCTACGAGCAGTACTTC; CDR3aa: CASSQVLAAFSYEQYF
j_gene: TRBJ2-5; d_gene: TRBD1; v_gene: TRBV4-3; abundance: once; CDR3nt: TGCGCCAGCAGCCAAGAGACAGGGGTCCAAGAGACCCAGTACTTC; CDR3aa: CASSQETGVQETQYF
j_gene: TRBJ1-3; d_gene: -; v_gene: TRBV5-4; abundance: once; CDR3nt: TGTGCCAGCAGCTCGAAATTTACCTCTGGAAACACCATATATTTT; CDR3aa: CASSSKFTSGNTIYF
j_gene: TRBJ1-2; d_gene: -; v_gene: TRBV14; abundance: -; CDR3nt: TGTGCCAGCAGCCAAGGACAGGCGGAGGGAGGCTACACCTTC; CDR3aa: CASSQGQAEGGYTF
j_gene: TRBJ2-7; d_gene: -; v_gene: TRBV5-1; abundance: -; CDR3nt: TGCGCCAGCAGCTTGTTACAGAGCTACGAGCAGTACTTC; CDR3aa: CASSLLQSYEQYF
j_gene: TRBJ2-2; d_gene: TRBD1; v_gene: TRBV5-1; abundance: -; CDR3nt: TGCGCCAGCAGCCCTTACAGGGGGCCTGGCGGGGAGCTGTTTTTT; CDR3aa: CASSPYRGPGGELFF
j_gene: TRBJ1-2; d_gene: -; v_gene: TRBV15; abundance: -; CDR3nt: TGTGCCACCACTAGGGGGTCCGTCGGCTACACCTTC; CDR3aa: CATTRGSVGYTF
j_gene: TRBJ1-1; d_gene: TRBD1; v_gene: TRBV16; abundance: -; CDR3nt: TGTGCCAGCAGCCCTTACAGGGGCCAGAGCGAGGAAGCTTTCTTT; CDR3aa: CASSPYRGQSEEAFF
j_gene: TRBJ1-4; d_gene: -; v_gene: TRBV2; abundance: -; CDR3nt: TGTGCCAGCAGGAGGGACGAGGCTGAAAAACTGTTTTTT; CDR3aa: CASRRDEAEKLFF
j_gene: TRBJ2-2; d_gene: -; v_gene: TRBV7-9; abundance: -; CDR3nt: TGTGCCAGCAGCCTCGGCTCCGGGACGGTCAACACCGGGGAGCTGTTTTTT; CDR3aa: CASSLGSGTVNTGELFF
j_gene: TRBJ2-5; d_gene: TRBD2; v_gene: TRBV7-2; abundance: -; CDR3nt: TGTGCCAGCAGCTTATGGCGGGGGGGAGAGACCCAGTACTTC; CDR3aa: CASSLWRGGETQYF
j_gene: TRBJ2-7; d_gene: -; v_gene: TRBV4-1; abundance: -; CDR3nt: TGCGCCAGCAGCCAAGATCCCCAGGGTATCAACGAGCAGTACTTC; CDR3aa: CASSQDPQGINEQYF
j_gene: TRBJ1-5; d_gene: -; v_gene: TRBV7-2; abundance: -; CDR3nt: TGTGCCAGCAGCTTAAGGTCTGCGGATCAGCCCCAGCATTTT; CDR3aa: CASSLRSADQPQHF
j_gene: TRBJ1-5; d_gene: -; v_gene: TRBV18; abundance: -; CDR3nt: TGTGCCAGCTCACCGGGCAGGGGAAATCAGCCCCAGCATTTT; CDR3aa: CASSPGRGNQPQHF
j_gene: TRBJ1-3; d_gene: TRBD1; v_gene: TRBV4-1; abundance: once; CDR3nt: TGCGCCAGCAGCCAAGGCGAAAGGACAGGAGTCTCTGGAAACACCATATATTTT; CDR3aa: CASSQGERTGVSGNTIYF
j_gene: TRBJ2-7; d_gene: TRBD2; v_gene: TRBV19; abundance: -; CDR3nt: TGTGCCAGTAAGGTGATTAGCGGGGACTCCTACGAGCAGTACTTC; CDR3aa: CASKVISGDSYEQYF
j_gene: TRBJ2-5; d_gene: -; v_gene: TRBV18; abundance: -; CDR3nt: TGTGCCAGCTCACTCGACAGGCTTCAAGAGACCCAGTACTTC; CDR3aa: CASSLDRLQETQYF
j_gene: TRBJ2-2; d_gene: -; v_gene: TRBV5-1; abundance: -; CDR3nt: TGCGCCAGCAGCAGGGATTTGAACACCGGGGAGCTGTTTTTT; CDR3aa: CASSRDLNTGELFF
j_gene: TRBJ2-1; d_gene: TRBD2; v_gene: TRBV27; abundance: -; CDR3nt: TGTGCCAGCAGTCCTACGGGACTACCCTACAATGAGCAGTTCTTC; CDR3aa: CASSPTGLPYNEQFF
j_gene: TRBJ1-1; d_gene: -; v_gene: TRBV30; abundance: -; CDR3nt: TGTGCCTGGGAACAGGCGACGAACACTGAAGCTTTCTTT; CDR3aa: CAWEQATNTEAFF
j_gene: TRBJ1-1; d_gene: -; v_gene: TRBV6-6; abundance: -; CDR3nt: TGTGCCAGCAGTTACTCAGGGGCGCTGGACACTGAAGCTTTCTTT; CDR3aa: CASSYSGALDTEAFF
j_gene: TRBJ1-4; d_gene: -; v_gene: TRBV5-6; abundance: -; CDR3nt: TGTGCCAGCAGCTTGGGCTACGGCCTTAATGAAAAACTGTTTTTT; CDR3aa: CASSLGYGLNEKLFF
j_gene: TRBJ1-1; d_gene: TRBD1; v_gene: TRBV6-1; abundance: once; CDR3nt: TGTGCCAGCAGTGAGTCCGGGACAGGGAATCACGGAGCTTTCTTT; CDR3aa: CASSESGTGNHGAFF
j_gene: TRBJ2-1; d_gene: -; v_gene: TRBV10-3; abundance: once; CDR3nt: TGTGCCATCAGTTCCCCGGATCCTTACAATGAGCAGTTCTTC; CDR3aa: CAISSPDPYNEQFF
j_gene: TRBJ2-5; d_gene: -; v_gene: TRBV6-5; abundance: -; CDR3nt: TGTGCCAGCAGTGCACACAGGGTCCAAGAGACCCAGTACTTC; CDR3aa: CASSAHRVQETQYF
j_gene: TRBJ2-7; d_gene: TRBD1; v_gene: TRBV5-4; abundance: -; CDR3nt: TGTGCCAGCAGCTTGTCAGGGGGCGCGGACTACGAGCAGTACTTC; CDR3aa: CASSLSGGADYEQYF